This T cell receptor beta chain derives from a study of T cells in Graves' hyperthyroidism and ophthalmopathy. As for the study in general: The authors collected peripheral blood at initial diagnosis, before any treatment.

CDR3 length: 16 residues. Germline assignment: CDR1 MNHNS and CDR2 SASEGT. V gave up 7 bases and J gave up 5 bases; unmatched junction bases: 13. The authors obtained PBMCs from roughly 10 ml of fresh peripheral blood. RNA transcripts were the template for amplifying TCR beta CDR3 regions. HTBI primers were used for first-round RT-PCR of the TCR CDR3. TCRdb reanalysed the multiplex PCR reads using MiXCR and keeps one entry per CDR3 protein. The data hold approximately 620,000 distinct CDR3 sequences, with 16% observed a single time. This clonotype has a count of ten or more. This TCR derives from a middle-aged woman with Graves' ophthalmopathy. This chain connects TRBV6-1 to TRBJ2-7; 11 bases map to TRBD2. The sequenced material came from blood. The CDR3 DNA reads TGTGCCAGCAATATGATGACTAGCGGGAATTATAACGAGCAGTACTTC. It specifies CASNMMTSGNYNEQYF.